The 28 T cell receptor beta chains below were found in one sample sequenced in a study of control samples from healthy donors and cancer patients. Sequencing used immunoSEQ multiplex PCR; TCRdb keeps in-frame clones, though not all of them. The sample has about 120,000 clones, over 85% seen once; the top ten hold roughly 2.6%. Sequencing was performed on blood. The receptors originated from a man under 40 in good health.

This clone was recorded once. DNA for the CDR3: TGTGCCAGCAGCCCCCGGCCTAGTGGTTTGAGAGATACGCAGTATTTT. It yields the protein CASSPRPSGLRDTQYF. This sequence joins TRBV14 and TRBJ2-3; no clear D. The germline V gene encodes CDR1 SGHDN and CDR2 FVKESK. The CDR3 is 16 amino acids. V lost 4 bases and J lost 5, with 19 bases in between.

The chain couples TRBV5-1 to TRBJ2-3; D is perhaps TRBD1 or TRBD2 (5 bases each). The V and J ends lost 3 bases and 6 bases respectively, with 14 bases between them. The CDR3 consists of 14 residues. Per the germline V gene, CDR1 is SGHRS and CDR2 is YFSETQ. The CDR3 DNA reads TGCGCCAGCAGCTCCCGGGGACCGGGGGATACGCAGTATTTT. Encoded protein: CASSSRGPGDTQYF. The variable domain in full, with the rest retrieved from reference TRBV5-1 and TRBJ2-3, is KAGVTQTPRYLIKTRGQQVTLSCSPISGHRSVSWYQQTPGQGLQFLFEYFSETQRNKGNFPGRFSGRQFSNSRSEMNVSTLELGDSALYLCASSSRGPGDTQYFGPGTRLTVL.

CDR3: CASSPNDRPYGYTF. Here the CDR3 DNA reads TGTGCCAGCAGCCCTAACGACAGACCCTATGGCTACACCTTC. The gene calls are TRBV28 and TRBJ1-2, with D possibly being TRBD1 (5 bases). The germline V and J ends were trimmed by 6 bases and 4 bases, with 15 bases remaining between them. The CDR3 covers 14 residues. Germline V gene data show CDR1 as MDHEN and CDR2 as SYDVKM.

V is TRBV19 and J is TRBJ2-3; 8 nucleotides agree with TRBD1. V lost 3 bases, J lost 0 bases, and 5 bases stayed unmatched. This CDR3 has 16 amino acids. In germline, CDR1 is LNHDA, CDR2 SQIVND (reference sequence). CDR3 sequence: CASSMGTGSSTDTQYF. DNA of the CDR3: TGTGCCAGTAGTATGGGGACAGGATCTAGCACAGATACGCAGTATTTT.

Here the CDR3 DNA reads TGTGCCAGCAGCCAAGGAACACCATATAATTCACCCCTCCACTTT. Its protein product is CASSQGTPYNSPLHF. V gene TRBV3-1 (or the pseudogene TRBV3-2) combines with J gene TRBJ1-6; D unresolved. Germline V CDR1 and CDR2: LGHDT, YNNKEL (reference sequence). Trimming shortened V by 1 base and J by 4 bases, and 8 bases separated the two germline ends. The CDR3 runs to 15 residues.

A few counts support this clone. V gene TRBV7-2 combines with J gene TRBJ1-4; TRBD1 is a possible D gene (5 bases). CDR1 and CDR2 from the germline V gene are SGHTA and FQGNSA. V was cut by 0 bases and J by 8 bases, with 13 bases left in between. The CDR3 runs to 15 residues. CDR3 loop: CASSLAARAGEKLFF. CDR3 nucleotides: TGTGCCAGCAGCTTAGCGGCCAGGGCAGGCGAAAAACTGTTTTTT.

The chain links TRBV28 to TRBJ2-3, with unresolved D. The CDR3 is 11 residues long. V was cut by 4 bases and J by 2 bases, with 1 base left in between. Germline V gives CDR1 MDHEN, CDR2 SYDVKM. CDR3 sequence reads: CASSSTDTQYF. As DNA, the CDR3 is TGTGCCAGCAGTTCCACAGATACGCAGTATTTT.

The chain combines TRBV30 with TRBJ1-1, with 7 bases lining up with TRBD1. The CDR3 runs to 15 residues. With 3 bases clipped from V and 0 bases from J, the junction kept 7 bases outside the gene matches. Germline CDR1 reads GTSNPN; CDR2 reads SVGIG (reference sequence). This CDR3 is CAWRTGLSLNTEAFF. The CDR3 DNA reads as TGTGCCTGGAGGACAGGGTTATCCCTGAACACTGAAGCTTTCTTT.

The V and J genes are TRBV28 and TRBJ1-2, with a possible D match to TRBD1 (5 bases). The V gene lost 6 bases and the J gene lost 4 bases, with 12 bases spanning the gap. Germline values: CDR1 MDHEN, CDR2 SYDVKM. The CDR3 contains 13 residues. The CDR3 nucleotides read TGTGCCAGCAGGACACAGGAATTCTATGGCTACACCTTC. Its protein is CASRTQEFYGYTF.

The chain recombines TRBV19 with TRBJ1-2; D is uncertain. This CDR3 region has 18 residues. Germline lookup yields CDR1 LNHDA and CDR2 SQIVND (reference sequence). The V end lost 5 bases, the J end lost 8 bases, and 30 bases lay between the germline ends. CDR3 loop: CASSLRPRHAPLLSGYTF. The CDR3 DNA reads TGTGCCAGTAGTCTTCGGCCCCGACATGCCCCCCTTCTGTCGGGCTACACCTTC.

The CDR3 region is CASSLSAGGRDTQYF. The CDR3 region has the DNA TGTGCCAGCAGCTTATCAGCGGGGGGGAGAGATACGCAGTATTTT. The chain joins TRBV11-3 to TRBJ2-3; the match to TRBD2 covers 10 bases. The CDR3 contains 15 residues. V lost 2 bases, J lost 5 bases, and 4 bases stayed unmatched. The germline gives CDR1 SGHNT, CDR2 YENEEA.

The chain is built from TRBV30 and TRBJ2-3; 8 bases fit TRBD2. The CDR3 consists of 16 residues. Germline CDR1 is GTSNPN and CDR2 is SVGIG (reference sequence). Losses at the gene ends were 2 bases for V and 1 base for J; bases not matched to a gene: 8. The CDR3 DNA sequence: TGTGCCTGGAGTCCCGGGGTCGGGGGGGGCACAGATACGCAGTATTTT. This gives the protein CAWSPGVGGGTDTQYF.

This chain connects TRBV5-4 to TRBJ2-5; D ambiguous. Germline CDR1 and CDR2: SGHNT and YYREEE (reference sequence). Trimming took off 4 bases at V and 1 base at J, with 11 bases between the two ends. The CDR3 has 14 residues. The CDR3 region is CASSLSDGQETQYF. CDR3 DNA: TGTGCCAGCAGCCTATCGGACGGCCAAGAGACCCAGTACTTC.

The J gene is TRBJ1-1, the V gene TRBV20-1; D call uncertain. The CDR3 extends over 11 amino acids. V gave up 6 bases and J gave up 8 bases, with 13 bases separating them. Germline V gene lookup returns CDR1 DFQATT and CDR2 SNEGSKA (reference sequence). The CDR3 reads CSAPDEAEAFF. CDR3 DNA: TGCAGTGCCCCTGATGAGGCCGAAGCTTTCTTT.

This rearrangement joins TRBV5-1 to TRBJ1-2, with unresolved D. The CDR3 spans 14 residues. Trimming pared 5 bases from V and 0 bases from J, leaving 11 bases between. The germline V gene has CDR1 SGHRS and CDR2 YFSETQ. The CDR3 spells CASRSGSSNYGYTF. The DNA for the CDR3 is TGCGCCAGCAGGTCCGGGTCCTCTAACTATGGCTACACCTTC.

V usage is TRBV3-1 (or the pseudogene TRBV3-2) and J usage is TRBJ2-7; perhaps TRBD1 as D (8 bases). The CDR3 covers 15 residues. Germline V lookup: CDR1 LGHDT, CDR2 YNNKEL (reference sequence). Trimming left V 5 bases short and J 4 bases short, with 18 bases between. CDR3 in amino acids: CASSGTGGAPYEQYF. CDR3 nucleotide sequence: TGTGCCAGCAGCGGAACAGGGGGGGCCCCATACGAGCAGTACTTC.

This chain connects TRBV6-4 to TRBJ2-1; D unresolved. The CDR3 covers 13 residues. The germline gives CDR1 MRHNA, CDR2 SNTAGT. V was trimmed by 0 bases and J by 9 bases, leaving 9 bases between them. The CDR3 DNA sequence: TGTGCCAGCAGTGACTCGTGGGCAAGTGAGCAGTTCTTC. It codes for CASSDSWASEQFF.

This clone was observed once. The chain employs TRBV10-1 and TRBJ1-6; D unresolved. The germline V gene encodes CDR1 WNHNN and CDR2 SYGVQD (reference sequence). V was cut by 7 bases and J by 7 bases, with 2 bases left in between. This CDR3 comprises 10 residues. Here the CDR3 DNA reads TGCGCCAGCATGAATTCACCCCTCCACTTT. It specifies CASMNSPLHF.

The V and J genes are TRBV27 and TRBJ2-4, with D perhaps TRBD2 (5 bases). The CDR3 length is 12 residues. Germline CDR1 is MNHEY and CDR2 is SMNVEV (reference sequence). Trimming stripped 8 bases from V and 5 bases from J, with 10 bases between. CDR3 in DNA: TGTGCCAGCGATGTGGGAGAAAACATTCAGTACTTC. Translating it yields CASDVGENIQYF.

The rearrangement uses TRBV28 and TRBJ1-4; 8 bases are a match to TRBD1. Germline V gives CDR1 MDHEN, CDR2 SYDVKM. Trimming cost V 2 bases and J 2 bases; bases outside gene matches: 4. This CDR3 contains 16 residues. CDR3 residues: CASSLRTGFTNEKLFF. The CDR3 coding sequence is TGTGCCAGCAGTTTACGGACAGGGTTTACTAATGAAAAACTGTTTTTT.

This chain links TRBV6-2 or TRBV6-3 with TRBJ2-7; tentatively, D is TRBD1 (5 bases). Between the trimmed V and J ends, which lost 0 bases and 2 bases, there was a span of 5 bases. Germline CDR1 reads MNHEY; CDR2 reads SVGEGT. The CDR3 length is 13 residues. For the CDR3, the DNA is TGTGCCAGCAGTTACTCGGACACCTACGAGCAGTACGTC. Protein sequence: CASSYSDTYEQYV.

The rearrangement uses TRBV6-5 and TRBJ2-4, with D possibly TRBD2 on 6 matching bases. V was shortened by 4 bases and J by 0 bases, with 13 bases between the two germline ends. Germline CDR1 and CDR2: MNHEY and SVGAGI. The CDR3 runs to 16 residues. The CDR3 here is CASSSGLLLAKNIQYF. The CDR3 bases are TGTGCCAGCAGTTCGGGACTTTTACTAGCCAAAAACATTCAGTACTTC.

This chain connects TRBV5-1 to TRBJ2-5; 8 bases are a match to TRBD2. Germline-derived CDR1 and CDR2 are SGHRS and YFSETQ. The V gene end was trimmed by 4 bases and the J gene end by 2 bases; junction bases not matched to a gene: 7. The length of the CDR3 is 15 residues. DNA of the CDR3: TGCGCCAGCAGCCCCCCGGGGGGGCCTCAAGAGACCCAGTACTTC. Its translation is CASSPPGGPQETQYF.

The chain joins TRBV28 to TRBJ1-5; 8 nucleotides agree with TRBD1. V dropped 6 bases and J dropped 0; count of bases not matched to a gene: 10. This CDR3 comprises 17 residues. CDR1 is MDHEN and CDR2 is SYDVKM in the germline V gene. The CDR3 DNA reads TGTGCCAGCAGCCTTCCATGGGGACAGGATAGCAATCAGCCCCAGCATTTT. This encodes CASSLPWGQDSNQPQHF.

This clone came up once. The chain recombines TRBV4-2 with TRBJ1-1, with unresolved D. V was trimmed by 0 bases and J by 1 base, leaving 9 bases between them. The CDR3 is 15 amino acids. Germline values: CDR1 LGHNA, CDR2 YNFKEQ. The CDR3 loop is CASSQEVHANTEAFF. The CDR3 DNA reads as TGTGCCAGCAGCCAAGAGGTCCATGCGAACACTGAAGCTTTCTTT.

The chain couples TRBV5-1 to TRBJ2-1; D not certain. The CDR3 spans 15 residues. V lost 0 bases to trimming and J lost 3 bases, with 10 bases between them. Germline loops: CDR1 SGHRS, CDR2 YFSETQ. The CDR3 loop is CASSLEGTYYNEQFF. The CDR3 coding sequence is TGCGCCAGCAGCTTGGAAGGAACTTACTACAATGAGCAGTTCTTC.

This chain joins TRBV12-3 or TRBV12-4 and TRBJ1-3; D remains unclear. V was clipped by 4 bases and J by 3 bases, with 4 bases between them. The CDR3 length is 12 residues. The CDR3 DNA reads as TGTGCCAGCAGTTCACGTGGAAACACCATATATTTT. Translation: CASSSRGNTIYF.

The chain couples TRBV9 to TRBJ1-2, with 10 bases identical to TRBD1. Germline V gene lookup returns CDR1 SGDLS and CDR2 YYNGEE. The CDR3 is 15 amino acids. The junction had 11 bases not matched to a gene; V was cut back by 4 bases and J by 8 bases. This CDR3 reads CASSRPWDRGGGYTF. The DNA for the CDR3 is TGTGCCAGCAGCAGGCCCTGGGACAGGGGTGGGGGCTACACCTTC.